This passage covers 30 T cell receptor beta chains from one sample sequenced in a study of T cells in localized non-small cell lung cancer. Profiled with immunoSEQ multiplex PCR; TCRdb holds only in-frame clones, not every one. The sample includes 16,000 or so clones, about 80% of them seen just once. The sample consisted of peripheral blood, taken before any cancer treatment. The origin of the receptors is a male donor older than 55 with stage I lung adenocarcinoma.

The chain employs TRBV6-5 and TRBJ2-2; TRBD2 aligns across 8 bases. Trimming removed 6 bases from V and 0 bases from J; junction bases left unmatched: 3. CDR1 and CDR2 (germline): MNHEY, SVGAGI. CDR3 length equals 15 residues. CDR3 sequence: CASRVAGPNTGELFF. In DNA form, the CDR3 reads TGTGCCAGCAGGGTAGCGGGACCGAACACCGGGGAGCTGTTTTTT.

This clone has only one observation. The chain uses TRBV28 and TRBJ1-4; D unclear. V gave up 7 bases and J gave up 7 bases, with 13 bases separating them. Germline V gene data show CDR1 as MDHEN and CDR2 as SYDVKM. This CDR3 has 13 amino acids. The CDR3 sequence: CASIKSIREKLFF. The CDR3 DNA reads TGTGCCAGCATTAAATCGATCCGTGAAAAACTGTTTTTT.

V gene TRBV12-5 combines with J gene TRBJ2-3; D is perhaps TRBD1 or TRBD2 (5 bases each). Germline V gene data show CDR1 as LGHNT and CDR2 as FRNRAP. V gave up 1 base and J gave up 2 bases, with 7 bases separating them. The CDR3 is made up of 14 amino acids. The CDR3 bases are TGTGCTAGTGGTTTGGGAGGGGACACAGATACGCAGTATTTT. Amino acid sequence: CASGLGGDTDTQYF.

In this sample, this clone turned up a few times. The CDR3 loop is CASSRGADRQGSNEQFF. The CDR3 DNA follows: TGTGCCAGCAGCCGGGGAGCCGACCGACAGGGGAGCAATGAGCAGTTCTTC. This chain connects TRBV5-4 to TRBJ2-1; 8 nucleotides line up with TRBD1. Germline CDR1 reads SGHNT; CDR2 reads YYREEE (reference sequence). J gave up 6 bases and V 4 bases, and 15 bases lay outside the gene matches. This CDR3 comprises 17 residues.

The J gene is TRBJ2-7, the V gene TRBV4-1; D is perhaps TRBD2 (6 bases). Trimming shortened V by 6 bases and J by 0 bases, and 9 bases separated the two germline ends. CDR3 length equals 13 residues. The germline V gene has CDR1 MGHRA and CDR2 YSYEKL. DNA of the CDR3: TGCGCCAGCAGTTGGCGGGGCTCCTACGAGCAGTACTTC. It codes for CASSWRGSYEQYF.

The chain uses TRBV11-2 and TRBJ2-7; D call uncertain. Germline CDR1 is SGHAT and CDR2 is FQNNGV. The CDR3 extends over 15 amino acids. Trimming took off 0 bases at V and 0 bases at J, with 9 bases between the two ends. CDR3: CASSLDSQASYEQYF. CDR3 in DNA: TGTGCCAGCAGCTTAGATAGTCAGGCCTCCTACGAGCAGTACTTC.

V is TRBV4-2 and J is TRBJ2-7; TRBD2 matches at 7 bases. Per the germline V gene, CDR1 is LGHNA and CDR2 is YNFKEQ. The V gene end was trimmed by 0 bases and the J gene end by 2 bases; junction bases not matched to a gene: 10. This CDR3 has 17 amino acids. CDR3 sequence: CASSQEGGVSVPYEQYF. CDR3 in DNA: TGTGCCAGCAGCCAAGAGGGGGGGGTTAGCGTTCCCTACGAGCAGTACTTC.

The chain is built from TRBV11-3 and TRBJ2-1; TRBD2 matches 7 bases. The junction had 9 bases not matched to a gene; V was cut back by 3 bases and J by 1 base. This CDR3 region has 17 residues. The germline V gene has CDR1 SGHNT and CDR2 YENEEA. CDR3 DNA: TGTGCCAGCAGCTTTAGTGGAGAGCGGGGATCCTACAATGAGCAGTTCTTC. This gives the protein CASSFSGERGSYNEQFF.

The CDR3 bases are TGTGCCAGCAGCTTAATTTCTGGTAGATCCGCAAAATCCTACGAGCAGTACTTC. It specifies CASSLISGRSAKSYEQYF. The V and J genes are TRBV5-6 and TRBJ2-7, with unresolved D. CDR3 length: 18 residues. Germline CDR1 is SGHDT and CDR2 is YYEEEE. V was trimmed by 2 bases and J by 1 base, leaving 22 bases between them.

The rearrangement joins TRBV29-1 to TRBJ1-1, with a weak D call TRBD1 (6 bases). Trimming cost V 7 bases and J 1 base, with 13 bases left between them. The CDR3 runs to 13 residues. Germline loops: CDR1 SQVTM, CDR2 ANQGSEA. CDR3 bases: TGCAGCGCCACCTTGACAGGGAACACTGAAGCTTTCTTT. This encodes CSATLTGNTEAFF.

This sequence joins TRBV2 and TRBJ2-1; possibly TRBD1 for D (6 bases). From germline, CDR1 is SNHLY and CDR2 FYNNEI. This CDR3 is 14 amino acids long. V dropped 8 bases and J dropped 3 bases, with 14 bases sitting between them. CDR3 sequence: CASGQTGFYNEQFF. DNA for the CDR3: TGTGCCAGCGGACAGACAGGATTCTACAATGAGCAGTTCTTC.

The chain's CDR3 is CASSEFSGTSGANVLTF. The DNA for the CDR3 is TGTGCCAGCAGTGAATTCTCAGGGACCTCTGGGGCCAACGTCCTGACTTTC. The chain couples TRBV6-1 to TRBJ2-6; D may match TRBD1 or TRBD2 (5 bases each). With 2 bases removed from V and 0 bases from J, the gap between germline ends came to 11 bases. Germline V gene sequence: CDR1 MNHNS, CDR2 SASEGT. This CDR3 spans 17 amino acids.

In its sample, this clone was seen a few times. The chain is built from TRBV30 and TRBJ2-1; TRBD1 is a possible D gene (6 bases). Germline V lookup: CDR1 GTSNPN, CDR2 SVGIG (reference sequence). Trimming shortened V by 1 base and J by 7 bases, and 11 bases separated the two germline ends. This CDR3 comprises 13 residues. Here the CDR3 DNA reads TGTGCCTGGAGTGCGGTCAGGGGTAATGAGCAGTTCTTC. It specifies CAWSAVRGNEQFF.

The chain links TRBV6-6 to TRBJ2-5; TRBD2 aligns across 13 bases. The CDR3 has 15 amino acids. Germline assignment: CDR1 MNHNY and CDR2 SVGAGI (reference sequence). J lost 4 bases, V lost 4 bases, and 3 bases had no gene match. CDR3 protein: CASSLLAGGGETQYF. The CDR3 coding sequence is TGTGCCAGCAGTTTACTAGCGGGAGGGGGAGAGACCCAGTACTTC.

The chain uses TRBV10-3 and TRBJ2-1, with 9 positions matching TRBD2. The CDR3 is 16 amino acids. Germline V gene lookup returns CDR1 ENHRY and CDR2 SYGVKD. V shed 2 bases, J shed 4 bases, and the junction held 6 bases outside the gene matches. CDR3 region: CAISESSGRRYNEQFF. In DNA form, the CDR3 reads TGTGCCATCAGTGAGAGCAGCGGGAGGAGATACAATGAGCAGTTCTTC.

The J gene is TRBJ1-1, the V gene TRBV5-1; D unresolved. The germline V gene encodes CDR1 SGHRS and CDR2 YFSETQ. Deletions cut 0 bases from V and 0 bases from J, with 9 bases between. This CDR3 spans 15 amino acids. CDR3 nucleotide sequence: TGCGCCAGCAGCTTGGCAGTCCTCATGAACACTGAAGCTTTCTTT. Translated, it gives CASSLAVLMNTEAFF.

CDR3 residues: CASSFGDYEQYF. CDR3 DNA sequence: TGCGCCAGCAGCTTTGGGGACTACGAGCAGTACTTC. This rearrangement joins TRBV5-1 to TRBJ2-7; D is ambiguous. Germline CDR1 SGHRS, CDR2 YFSETQ. The CDR3 sequence is 12 residues long. Trimming left V 2 bases short and J 3 bases short, with 6 bases between.

This sequence joins TRBV19 and TRBJ2-1; TRBD1 matches at 10 bases. Germline trimming cut 2 bases from V and 8 bases from J; bases unmatched to any gene: 9. Germline-derived CDR1 and CDR2 are LNHDA and SQIVND (reference sequence). The CDR3 is 16 residues long. Here the CDR3 reads CASSITGTGVVDEQFF. In nucleotides, the CDR3 is TGTGCCAGTAGTATAACCGGGACAGGGGTTGTCGATGAGCAGTTCTTC.

This clone appeared once. This chain links TRBV29-1 with TRBJ2-3, with D perhaps matching TRBD1 (6 bases). Germline values: CDR1 SQVTM, CDR2 ANQGSEA. The CDR3 length is 12 residues. The V and J ends lost 7 bases and 4 bases respectively, with 12 bases between them. The CDR3, as DNA: TGCAGCGCTAAGCCAGGGGCAGATACGCAGTATTTT. It yields the protein CSAKPGADTQYF.

V and J are TRBV10-1 and TRBJ2-7, with D possibly being TRBD1 or TRBD2 (6 bases each). CDR3 length: 20 residues. Germline assignment: CDR1 WNHNN and CDR2 SYGVQD (reference sequence). Deletions cut 3 bases from V and 3 bases from J, with 30 bases between. CDR3 nucleotides: TGCGCCAGCAGTGAATTCGGGGGCACGCGATATGATTGGGAGGTCTACGAGCAGTACTTC. It translates to CASSEFGGTRYDWEVYEQYF.

V is TRBV2 and J is TRBJ2-5, with D perhaps TRBD2 (5 bases). The CDR3 has 13 residues. The germline CDR1 and CDR2 sequences are SNHLY and FYNNEI. Trimming shortened V by 2 bases and J by 5 bases, and 9 bases separated the two germline ends. The CDR3: CASSENQRETQYF. The CDR3 coding sequence is TGTGCCAGCAGTGAAAACCAGCGGGAGACCCAGTACTTC.

A single count supports this clone. The rearrangement joins TRBV19 to TRBJ1-1, with D tentatively TRBD1 (6 bases). V shed 5 bases and J shed 0 bases, with 10 bases lying between them. This CDR3 has 14 residues. Germline V gives CDR1 LNHDA, CDR2 SQIVND (reference sequence). In DNA, the CDR3 is TGTGCCAGTAGTCAGGGACAACTGAACACTGAAGCTTTCTTT. This codes for CASSQGQLNTEAFF.

By sample share, this clone is large. The chain uses TRBV29-1 and TRBJ2-4, with TRBD2 matching over 12 bases. The CDR3 has 12 residues. Germline V gene data show CDR1 as SQVTM and CDR2 as ANQGSEA. Germline trimming cut 5 bases from V and 13 bases from J; bases unmatched to any gene: 6. The CDR3 loop is CSVRTSGKVQYF. The CDR3 bases are TGCAGCGTTCGGACTAGCGGGAAGGTCCAGTACTTC.

J is TRBJ1-6 and V is TRBV30, with D uncertain. Germline V gene sequence: CDR1 GTSNPN, CDR2 SVGIG (reference sequence). The CDR3 totals 13 residues. V lost 1 base and J 10 bases, leaving 11 bases between the germline ends. CDR3 in amino acids: CAWSEVKGSPLHF. In DNA form, the CDR3 reads TGTGCCTGGAGTGAGGTAAAAGGGTCACCCCTCCACTTT.

This clone was found a few times. J is TRBJ2-3 and V is TRBV9, with 7 bases identical to TRBD1. V trimming: 4 bases; J trimming: 1 base; junction bases outside the gene matches: 9. Germline V gene data show CDR1 as SGDLS and CDR2 as YYNGEE. The CDR3 sequence is 16 residues long. The CDR3 DNA sequence: TGTGCCAGCAGCAGAGCCGGGACAGACCGCACAGATACGCAGTATTTT. This codes for CASSRAGTDRTDTQYF.

The gene calls are TRBV7-9 and TRBJ2-3; D possibly uses TRBD1 or TRBD2 (6 bases each). The germline V and J ends were trimmed by 5 bases and 2 bases, with 14 bases remaining between them. The CDR3 is 15 amino acids. Germline assignment: CDR1 SEHNR and CDR2 FQNEAQ (reference sequence). The CDR3 is CASSPAGQVTDTQYF. In DNA form, the CDR3 reads TGTGCCAGCAGCCCCGCGGGACAAGTCACAGATACGCAGTATTTT.

This chain links TRBV11-2 with TRBJ2-1; 8 nucleotides align to TRBD1. With V trimmed by 4 bases and J by 5 bases, 10 bases remained unmatched. In germline, CDR1 is SGHAT, CDR2 FQNNGV. CDR3 length: 16 residues. The CDR3 DNA reads TGTGCCAGCAGCTGGAGGGGGCAGGGGGCCGACAATGAGCAGTTCTTC. This encodes CASSWRGQGADNEQFF.

The rearrangement joins TRBV7-8 to TRBJ2-1, with TRBD2 identical over 7 bases. The CDR3 covers 11 residues. V shed 2 bases and J 14 bases; nucleotides not matched to a gene: 3. Germline V gives CDR1 SGHVS, CDR2 FQNEAQ. The CDR3 region has the DNA TGTGCCAGCAGCTTAAGCGGGGAGAAGTTCTTC. Translating it yields CASSLSGEKFF.

The rearrangement joins TRBV28 to TRBJ2-5, with a weak D call TRBD2 (6 bases). Germline-derived CDR1 and CDR2 are MDHEN and SYDVKM. The CDR3 extends over 16 amino acids. V was trimmed by 4 bases and J by 3 bases, leaving 18 bases between them. The CDR3 region is CASSSIPGLRKETQYF. The DNA of the CDR3 is TGTGCCAGCAGTTCTATCCCGGGACTTCGTAAAGAGACCCAGTACTTC.

The chain employs TRBV2 and TRBJ2-1; 12 positions agree with TRBD2. Germline V gives CDR1 SNHLY, CDR2 FYNNEI. CDR3 length equals 15 residues. Trimming took 4 bases from V and 8 from J; bases not matched to a gene: 6. In nucleotides, the CDR3 is TGTGCCAGCAGTGGCGGACTAGCGGGAATTCATGAGCAGTTCTTC. It yields the protein CASSGGLAGIHEQFF.